This entry features one TCR beta chain sequence. What antigen it recognizes has not been identified. Base qualities are not recorded, but no much larger clone differs from it by a single base. This entry belongs to a study of cytomegalovirus exposure and HLA in healthy donors (dated by TCRdb to 2015 to 2018). Context from the whole study: An earlier analysis of several hundred of the donors reported about 250 Gb of sequence data and 117 million unique TCR beta sequences from 150 million to 200 million T cells. An early release covering around 630 HLA-typed donors comprised about 300 gigabases of sequencing data and around 86 million unique TCR sequences. Among the roughly 410 genotyped donors, around 81% belonged to the genetic ancestry cluster associated with self-reported Caucasian donors. The study was designed to test whether signatures of past pathogen exposure could be identified by cataloging public T cell receptors. The study profiled the T cell repertoires of some 610 subjects by immunosequencing and related them to cytomegalovirus serostatus. In addition to the first cohort of 666 subjects, a separate validation cohort of 120 different subjects was used. To predict cytomegalovirus infection status, the study combined high-throughput TCR immunosequencing, statistical association of individual TCRs with disease status, and machine learning. A later analysis re-analyzed previously published TCR beta repertoires from 660 or so donors and added high-resolution HLA genotyping to study TCR occurrence patterns. In the later analysis, no new phenotypic data were used to find candidate immune exposures; instead, reliance was placed on TCR beta sequences and their occurrence across donors. To decide whether each TCR beta V gene segment behaved as functional or pseudogenic, an earlier analysis of some 600 of the donors relied on high-throughput TCR beta sequencing. Donor age, sex, ethnicity and CMV serostatus were collected together with the repertoire data. A later genetic analysis used genome-wide SNP genotypes for about 65% of the roughly 700 donors, treating that subset as a discovery cohort. Every repertoire in the discovery cohort had been generated on one and the same sequencing platform. Class I and class II HLA loci were covered by the typing at four-digit resolution. The number of donors typed differed by locus, with roughly 629-640 for A, B, C, DRB1 and DQB1, around 560 for DQA1, approximately 570 for DPA1, and approximately 470 for DPB1. Because of strong linkage in the cohort, roughly five DR-DQ haplotypes were treated as single units for association and clustering. On average, roughly 240,000 unique TCR beta nucleotide sequences were sequenced per donor among 398 genotyped donors of the cohort, with 15% to 20% of those sequences being non-productive. Beyond this particular receptor, the publication reports: Immune exposure information for the cohort was limited to CMV serostatus. The cohort was sequenced for TCR beta chains only, and without alpha or paired-chain data the features that could be detected were limited. In both the original and validation cohorts, the classifier was reported to diagnose cytomegalovirus status with high specificity and sensitivity. The authors suggested that the approach could potentially be extended to other disease states and immunological phenotypes. Most CMV-associated TCR beta chains appeared to be HLA-restricted in a later analysis, and the HLA associations seemed to be driven largely by CMV exposure. A further reported finding was that TCR beta sequences accurately predicted the HLA-A and HLA-B alleles for most subjects in the first cohort. In a later analysis, TCR association rates were found to vary across HLA loci, with the most associated TCRs seen for DRB1 alleles and the fewest for HLA-C alleles. A later analysis reported that several top co-occurrence clusters appeared linked to parvovirus B19, influenza, CMV and Epstein-Barr virus. In vitro tests confirmed that a few of the cytomegalovirus-associated TCR beta chains recognize cytomegalovirus antigens. A cluster of highly shared sequence variants was judged likely to be a technical artifact of the sequencing pipeline. Because counts were too low, 15 to 20 rarely observed V segments, including chromosome 9 orphons, were excluded from the earlier analysis of around 590 of the donors. Linkage disequilibrium might explain the correlated functional status among segregating V segments, but an unknown experimental factor could not be excluded. In a later analysis, HLA-associated TCR beta chains were found to be more clonally expanded and to have lower generation probabilities than equally common non-associated chains. In a later analysis, more than 15,000 TCR beta sequences were associated with specific HLA alleles at a false discovery rate of 0.05. Most TCR sequences were observed very rarely across donors, whereas some public TCRs were present in many individuals. In a later genetic analysis, a missense DCLRE1C variant was associated with V-gene and J-gene trimming of TCR beta chains, and the association was replicated in an independent cohort. Because HLA typing was unavailable for some donors at each locus, only the typed subset was used in association tests. Assigning TCR associations to individual alleles was difficult when HLA alleles, especially DR and DQ, strongly co-occurred. In an earlier analysis of more than 500 of the donors, most TCR beta V segments appeared in productive rearrangements about 87% or about 30% of the time, broadly matching IMGT annotations. Sequencing depth was assumed to be roughly uniform across donors in the presence/absence analyses, though that assumption may not hold. A later genetic analysis reported fewer N-insertions in productive TCRs among donors in an Asian-associated ancestry cluster than the 666-donor mean. Some IMGT-functional V segments, including TRBV6-2 and TRBV6-3, could not be distinguished by the 87-base-pair reads and were therefore excluded. The study listed 150 to 200 TCR beta chains as associated with cytomegalovirus.

Preparation of the library involved the immunoSEQ multiplex PCR assay. A mixture of 60 forward primers for TCR Vbeta segments and 13 reverse primers for TCR Jbeta segments was used in the multiplex PCR. Amplification of the CDR3 region of rearranged TCR beta genes was performed with a multiplex PCR assay on genomic DNA. On the Illumina HiSeq System, the amplified TCR beta libraries were sequenced as 87-base-pair reads. For the original study's pipeline: In a later analysis, 80 million or so unique TCR beta chains were counted across the approximately 670 repertoires, and roughly 11 million of these chains were shared by at least two donors. Raw reads were error-corrected and collapsed into unique sequences by a nearest-neighbor algorithm in which closely related sequences were merged to remove PCR and sequencing errors. CDR3 sequences were aligned to IMGT reference sequences to assign V, D and J gene segments. For a sequence to be retained, at least a six-nucleotide match to both a V gene segment and a J gene segment was required. A rearrangement was called productive if the CDR3 had no stop codons and remained in frame with V and J, and every other rearrangement was called non-productive. Following IMGT convention, CDR3 was defined as the stretch from the second conserved V-encoded cysteine to the conserved J-encoded phenylalanine. The earlier analysis of about 590 of the donors excluded sequences that lacked an unambiguous match to a single V gene segment. An earlier analysis of over 450 of the donors classified V segments as functional when productive rearrangements were above 56.7% and as segregating when the standard deviation between donors was above 5%. A statistical classification framework was built for diagnosing cytomegalovirus status from the catalog of TCR beta chain sequences. V and J gene assignment, in a later analysis, came from comparing TCR nucleotide sequences with IMGT/GENE-DB human TR gene sequences. The TCRdist pipeline was used in a later analysis to assign CDR3 sequences and most-parsimonious VDJ recombination scenarios. In a later analysis, each TCR beta chain was defined by its CDR3 amino acid sequence together with its V-gene family, and reads lacking a unique V-gene family were excluded. In a later analysis, fewer than 650 highly shared, low-generation-probability nucleotide sequences were removed to address suspected cross-contamination and a sequencing artifact. A later analysis calculated a clonal expansion index for each public chain from normalized within-repertoire ranks of inferred template counts. In a later analysis, generation probabilities were computed with a VDJ recombination model fitted to out-of-frame rearrangements, and the resulting probabilities were checked against IGoR. Hypergeometric tests were used in a later analysis to score TCR-TCR, TCR-HLA and TCR-CMV co-occurrence, with a repertoire-size bias correction applied to the TCR pairs. To estimate false discovery rates, a later analysis permuted the HLA or CMV assignments 20 times. In a later analysis, co-occurring TCRs were grouped with DBSCAN, and TCRdist sequence similarity was added when clustering was performed within HLA-allele-positive subsets. Repertoires with fewer than 30,000 or more than 120,000 public chains, plus five repertoires with anomalous nucleotide sharing, were excluded from co-occurrence clustering. TCRdb limited this immuneACCESS table to in-frame rearrangements with V and J called. A share of clones is missing; checked studies link under half to unresolved V genes, and the rest is unexplained. V, J and clone size reflect that table, while D and trimming were determined from the DNA. This sample comprises some 150,000 clones, around 69% of them detected only once. The ten largest clones add up to approximately 2.5% of the sample.

CDR1 and CDR2 are drawn from the germline V gene: MDHEN, SYDVKM. Trimming at the junction amounts to 10 bases on V and 1 base on J, and the germline ends lie 22 bases apart. The CDR3 measures 16 amino acids from cysteine to phenylalanine. Only the CDR3 portion is preserved as DNA: 48 bases, with reading frame beginning at the first base. The cohort consisted of approximately 690 healthy bone marrow donors. At the time of sampling, all cohort members were nominally healthy, though unrecorded immune exposures were likely present. The donor was CMV seronegative and belonged to the group of approximately 320 seronegative cohort members. Each donor provided a peripheral blood sample, and peripheral blood mononuclear cells were used for TCR beta sequencing. The Qiagen DNeasy Blood Extraction Kit was used to extract genomic DNA from the blood cell samples.

The clonotype was recovered from a woman in her thirties in good health and CMV-seronegative. Sequencing was done on a sample of PBMCs. The chain is assembled from TRBV28 and TRBJ1-2; TRBD1 is a weak D gene call, 6 bases matching. The CDR3 loop reads CATRRGHVMFNYGYTF. The nucleotides are TGTGCCACCCGTCGGGGACACGTAATGTTTAACTATGGCTACACCTTC.